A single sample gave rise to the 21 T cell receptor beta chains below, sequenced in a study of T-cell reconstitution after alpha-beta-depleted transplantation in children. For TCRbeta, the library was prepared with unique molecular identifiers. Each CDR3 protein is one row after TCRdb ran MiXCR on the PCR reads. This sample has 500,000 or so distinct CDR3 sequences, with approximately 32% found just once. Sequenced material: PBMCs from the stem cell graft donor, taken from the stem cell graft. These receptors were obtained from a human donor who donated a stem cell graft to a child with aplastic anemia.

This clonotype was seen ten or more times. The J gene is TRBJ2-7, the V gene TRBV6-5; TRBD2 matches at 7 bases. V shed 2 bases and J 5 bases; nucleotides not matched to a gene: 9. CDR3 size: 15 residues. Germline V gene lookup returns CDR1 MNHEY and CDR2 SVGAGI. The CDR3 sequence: CASSYGLNGRNEQYF. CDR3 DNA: TGTGCCAGCAGTTACGGCCTTAACGGGAGGAACGAGCAGTACTTC.

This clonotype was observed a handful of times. The CDR3 sequence: CASSQDRAEQYV. The CDR3 DNA sequence: TGTGCCAGCTCCCAAGACAGGGCCGAGCAGTACGTC. This chain uses TRBV18 with TRBJ2-7; TRBD1 agrees at 7 bases. The V and J ends lost 6 bases and 6 bases, in that order; junction bases with no gene match: 5. The CDR3 is 12 amino acids. CDR1 is KGHSH, CDR2 LQKENI, per germline.

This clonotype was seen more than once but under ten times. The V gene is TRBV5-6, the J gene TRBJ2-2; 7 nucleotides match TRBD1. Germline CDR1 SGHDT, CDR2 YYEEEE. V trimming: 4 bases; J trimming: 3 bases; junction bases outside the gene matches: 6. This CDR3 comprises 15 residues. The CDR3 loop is CASSLGTADTGELFF. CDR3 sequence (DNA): TGTGCCAGCAGCCTAGGGACAGCAGACACCGGGGAGCTGTTTTTT.

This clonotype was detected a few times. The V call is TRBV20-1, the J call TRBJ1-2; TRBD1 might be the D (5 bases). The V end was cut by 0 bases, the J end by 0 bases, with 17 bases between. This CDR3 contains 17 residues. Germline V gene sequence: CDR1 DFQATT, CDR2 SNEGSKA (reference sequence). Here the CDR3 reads CSARDRRGLEPNYGYTF. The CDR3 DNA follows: TGCAGTGCTAGAGATCGAAGGGGCCTAGAGCCTAACTATGGCTACACCTTC.

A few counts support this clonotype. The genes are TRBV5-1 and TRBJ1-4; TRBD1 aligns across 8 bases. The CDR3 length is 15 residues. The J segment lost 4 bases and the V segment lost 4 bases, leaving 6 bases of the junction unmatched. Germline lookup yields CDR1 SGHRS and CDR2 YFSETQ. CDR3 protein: CASSASGQDNEKLFF. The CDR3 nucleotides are TGCGCCAGCAGCGCGTCGGGACAGGATAATGAAAAACTGTTTTTT.

In DNA form, the CDR3 reads TGTGCCAGCAGATCGATGAGGAACGGGAACTATGGCTACACCTTC. Translating gives CASRSMRNGNYGYTF. The J gene is TRBJ1-2, the V gene TRBV12-3 or TRBV12-4; D uncertain. The CDR3 has 15 residues. Deletions cut 6 bases from V and 2 bases from J, with 16 bases between.

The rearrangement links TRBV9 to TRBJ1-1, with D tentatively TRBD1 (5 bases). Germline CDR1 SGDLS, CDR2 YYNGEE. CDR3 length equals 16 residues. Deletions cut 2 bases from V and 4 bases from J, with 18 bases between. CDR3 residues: CASSVSGGVRPTEAFF. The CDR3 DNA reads TGTGCCAGCAGCGTCTCCGGGGGGGTACGCCCCACTGAAGCTTTCTTT.

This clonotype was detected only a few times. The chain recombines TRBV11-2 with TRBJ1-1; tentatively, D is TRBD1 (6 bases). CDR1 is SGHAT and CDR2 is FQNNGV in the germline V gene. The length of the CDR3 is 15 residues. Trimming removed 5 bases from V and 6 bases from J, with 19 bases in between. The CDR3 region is CASSIRRGASAEAFF. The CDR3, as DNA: TGTGCCAGCAGCATAAGACGGGGGGCGAGCGCTGAAGCTTTCTTT.

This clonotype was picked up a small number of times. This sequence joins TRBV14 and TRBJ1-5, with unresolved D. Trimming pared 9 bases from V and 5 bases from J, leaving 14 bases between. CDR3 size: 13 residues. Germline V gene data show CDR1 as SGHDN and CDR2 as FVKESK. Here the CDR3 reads CASSGGSHQPQHF. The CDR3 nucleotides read TGTGCCAGTAGCGGAGGTTCCCATCAGCCCCAGCATTTT.

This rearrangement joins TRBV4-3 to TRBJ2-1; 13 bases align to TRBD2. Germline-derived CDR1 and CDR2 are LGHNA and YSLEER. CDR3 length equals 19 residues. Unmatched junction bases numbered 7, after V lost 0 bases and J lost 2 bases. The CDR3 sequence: CASSQDFVGLAGAYNEQFF. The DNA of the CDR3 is TGCGCCAGCAGCCAAGATTTCGTCGGACTAGCGGGAGCCTACAATGAGCAGTTCTTC.

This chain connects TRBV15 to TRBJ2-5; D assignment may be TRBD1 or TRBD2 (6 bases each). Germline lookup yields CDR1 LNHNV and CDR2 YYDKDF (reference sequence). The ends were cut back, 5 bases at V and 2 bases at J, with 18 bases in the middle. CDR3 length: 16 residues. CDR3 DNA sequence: TGTGCCACCAGCGCCCAGGGGCGGGACCGTCAAGAGACCCAGTACTTC. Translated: CATSAQGRDRQETQYF. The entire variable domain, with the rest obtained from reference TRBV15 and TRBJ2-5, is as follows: DAMVIQNPRYQVTQFGKPVTLSCSQTLNHNVMYWYQQKSSQAPKLLFHYYDKDFNNEADTPDNFQSRRPNTSFCFLDIRSPGLGDTAMYLCATSAQGRDRQETQYFGPGTRLLVL.

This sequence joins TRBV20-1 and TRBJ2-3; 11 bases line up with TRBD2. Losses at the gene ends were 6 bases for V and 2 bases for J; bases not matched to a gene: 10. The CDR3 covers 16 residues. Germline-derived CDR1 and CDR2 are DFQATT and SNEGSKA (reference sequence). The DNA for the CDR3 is TGCAGTGCCGATTCCGGGACTAGCGGCCACACAGATACGCAGTATTTT. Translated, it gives CSADSGTSGHTDTQYF.

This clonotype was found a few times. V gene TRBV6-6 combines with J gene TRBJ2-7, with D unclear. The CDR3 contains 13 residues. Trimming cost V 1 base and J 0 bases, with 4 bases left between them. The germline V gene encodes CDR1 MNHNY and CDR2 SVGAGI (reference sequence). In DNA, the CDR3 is TGTGCCAGCAGTTACTTAGGCTCCTACGAGCAGTACTTC. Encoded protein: CASSYLGSYEQYF.

The CDR3 nucleotides are TGTGCCAGCAGCTTATTAAGCGGGAGAGTCACCGGGGAGCTGTTTTTT. Encoded protein: CASSLLSGRVTGELFF. J is TRBJ2-2 and V is TRBV7-2; the match to TRBD2 covers 8 bases. V gave up 2 bases and J gave up 4 bases; unmatched junction bases: 6. The germline V gene has CDR1 SGHTA and CDR2 FQGNSA. The CDR3 runs to 16 residues.

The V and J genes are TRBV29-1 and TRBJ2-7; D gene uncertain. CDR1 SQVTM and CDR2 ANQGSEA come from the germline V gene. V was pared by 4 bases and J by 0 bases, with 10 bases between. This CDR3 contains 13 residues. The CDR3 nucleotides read TGCAGCGTTGTGGAGCGAGCCTCCTACGAGCAGTACTTC. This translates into CSVVERASYEQYF.

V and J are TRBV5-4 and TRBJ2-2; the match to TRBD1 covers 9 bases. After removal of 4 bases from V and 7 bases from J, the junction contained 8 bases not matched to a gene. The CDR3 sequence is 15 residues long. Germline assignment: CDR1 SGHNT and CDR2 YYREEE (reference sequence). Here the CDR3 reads CASSKGQGSYGELFF. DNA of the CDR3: TGTGCCAGCAGCAAGGGACAGGGAAGTTACGGGGAGCTGTTTTTT. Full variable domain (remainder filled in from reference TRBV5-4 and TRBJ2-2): ETGVTQSPTHLIKTRGQQVTLRCSSQSGHNTVSWYQQALGQGPQFIFQYYREEENGRGNFPPRFSGLQFPNYSSELNVNALELDDSALYLCASSKGQGSYGELFFGEGSRLTVL.

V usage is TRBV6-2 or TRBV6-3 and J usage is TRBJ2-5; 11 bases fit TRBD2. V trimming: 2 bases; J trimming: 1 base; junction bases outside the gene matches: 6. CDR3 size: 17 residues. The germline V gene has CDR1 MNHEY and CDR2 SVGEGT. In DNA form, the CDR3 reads TGTGCCAGCAGTTACGACGGGACTAGCGGCGCCCAAGAGACCCAGTACTTC. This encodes CASSYDGTSGAQETQYF.

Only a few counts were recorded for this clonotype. CDR3 nucleotides: TGTGCCAGCAGCCAATCCGTCGGACAGCAAGAGACCCAGTACTTC. Protein sequence: CASSQSVGQQETQYF. The chain couples TRBV4-2 to TRBJ2-5, with a possible D match to TRBD1 (6 bases). Germline V gene data show CDR1 as LGHNA and CDR2 as YNFKEQ. This CDR3 has 15 residues. The V end was cut by 2 bases, the J end by 2 bases, with 12 bases between.

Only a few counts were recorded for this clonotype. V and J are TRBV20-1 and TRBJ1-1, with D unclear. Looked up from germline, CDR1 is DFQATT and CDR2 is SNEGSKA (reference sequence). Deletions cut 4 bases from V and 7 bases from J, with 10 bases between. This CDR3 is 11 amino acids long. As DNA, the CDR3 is TGCAGTGCTATCGACGGATATGAAGCTTTCTTT. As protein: CSAIDGYEAFF.

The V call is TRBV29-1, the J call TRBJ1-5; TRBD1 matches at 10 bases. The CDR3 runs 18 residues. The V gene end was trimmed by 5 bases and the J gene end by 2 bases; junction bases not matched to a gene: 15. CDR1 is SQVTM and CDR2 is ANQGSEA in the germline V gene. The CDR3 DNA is TGCAGCGTTTCGGACCCCGGAGGACAGGGGGTCCGCAATCAGCCCCAGCATTTT. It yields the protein CSVSDPGGQGVRNQPQHF.

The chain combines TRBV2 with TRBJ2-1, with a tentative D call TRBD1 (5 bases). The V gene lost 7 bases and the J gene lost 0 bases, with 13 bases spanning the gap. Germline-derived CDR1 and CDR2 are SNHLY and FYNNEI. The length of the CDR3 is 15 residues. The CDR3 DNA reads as TGTGCCAGCACCCCAGGGTCCGCCTCCTACAATGAGCAGTTCTTC. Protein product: CASTPGSASYNEQFF.